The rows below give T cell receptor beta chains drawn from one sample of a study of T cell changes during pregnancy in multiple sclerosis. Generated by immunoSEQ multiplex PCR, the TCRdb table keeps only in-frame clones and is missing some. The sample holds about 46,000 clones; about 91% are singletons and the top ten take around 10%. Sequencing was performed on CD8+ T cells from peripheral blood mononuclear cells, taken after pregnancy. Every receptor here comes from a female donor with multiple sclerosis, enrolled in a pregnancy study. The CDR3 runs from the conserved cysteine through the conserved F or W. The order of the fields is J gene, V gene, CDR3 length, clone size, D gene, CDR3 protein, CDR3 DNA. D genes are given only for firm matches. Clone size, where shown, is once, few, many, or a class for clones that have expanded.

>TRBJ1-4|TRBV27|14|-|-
CASRAPGRGEKLFF
TGTGCCAGCAGGGCCCCCGGACGAGGGGAAAAACTGTTTTTT
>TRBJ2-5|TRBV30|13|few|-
CAWSVLGSGPQYF
TGTGCCTGGAGTGTACTAGGGTCTGGACCCCAGTACTTC
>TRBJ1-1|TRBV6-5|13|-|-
CASSYSVNTEAFF
TGTGCCAGCAGTTATTCCGTAAACACTGAAGCTTTCTTT
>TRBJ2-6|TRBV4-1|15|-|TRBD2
CASRGEGSGANVLTF
TGCGCCAGCAGGGGGGAGGGCTCTGGGGCCAACGTCCTGACTTTC
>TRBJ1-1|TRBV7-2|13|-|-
CASSLSGNTEAFF
TGTGCCAGCAGCTTATCGGGGAACACTGAAGCTTTCTTT
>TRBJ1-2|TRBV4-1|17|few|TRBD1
CASSQDVGGQGAEGYTF
TGCGCCAGCAGCCAAGATGTCGGGGGACAGGGGGCCGAGGGCTACACCTTC
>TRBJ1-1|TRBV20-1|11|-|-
CSAAQSAEAFF
TGCAGTGCGGCGCAGAGCGCTGAAGCTTTCTTT
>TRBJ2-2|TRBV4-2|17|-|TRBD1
CASSQGPPGQHTGELFF
TGTGCCAGCAGCCAAGGGCCACCGGGACAGCACACCGGGGAGCTGTTTTTT
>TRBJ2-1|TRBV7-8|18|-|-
CASSFPRSSESSYNEQFF
TGTGCCAGCAGCTTTCCCAGGTCTAGCGAGAGCTCCTACAATGAGCAGTTCTTC
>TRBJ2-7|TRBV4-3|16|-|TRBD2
CASSQDRSGAAYEQYF
TGCGCCAGCAGCCAAGATAGAAGCGGGGCAGCCTACGAGCAGTACTTC
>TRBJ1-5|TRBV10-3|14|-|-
CAIRDSYGNQPQHF
TGTGCCATCAGGGACTCGTATGGGAATCAGCCCCAGCATTTT
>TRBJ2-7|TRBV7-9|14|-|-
CASSLDTSFYEQYF
TGTGCCAGCAGCTTGGACACCTCCTTCTACGAGCAGTACTTC
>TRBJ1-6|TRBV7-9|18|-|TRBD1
CASSRIEFGTGPNSPLHF
TGTGCCAGCAGCCGAATTGAGTTCGGGACAGGACCTAATTCACCCCTCCACTTT
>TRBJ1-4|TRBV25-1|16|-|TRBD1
CARLTPGQGEDEKLFF
TGTGCCAGGTTAACACCGGGACAGGGGGAAGATGAAAAACTGTTTTTT
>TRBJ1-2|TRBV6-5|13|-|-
CASRQGMGYGYTF
TGTGCCAGCAGACAGGGAATGGGGTATGGCTACACCTTC
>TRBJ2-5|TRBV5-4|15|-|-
CASTPMGGPLETQYF
TGTGCCAGCACCCCGATGGGGGGGCCCTTGGAGACCCAGTACTTC
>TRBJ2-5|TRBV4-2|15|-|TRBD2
CASSQVAGGLETQYF
TGTGCCAGCAGCCAAGTAGCGGGGGGTTTGGAGACCCAGTACTTC
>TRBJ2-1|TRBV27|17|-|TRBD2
CASSFAAGGAYYNEQFF
TGTGCCAGCAGTTTCGCGGCCGGGGGGGCCTATTACAATGAGCAGTTCTTC
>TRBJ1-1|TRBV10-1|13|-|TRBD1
CASGTGEKTEAFF
TGCGCCAGCGGAACAGGGGAAAAAACTGAAGCTTTCTTT
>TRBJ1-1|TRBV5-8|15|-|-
CASSLGRRENTEAFF
TGTGCCAGCAGCTTGGGCCGTCGGGAGAACACTGAAGCTTTCTTT
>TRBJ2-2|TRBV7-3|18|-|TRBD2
CASSLTISGGANTGELFF
TGTGCCAGCAGCTTAACGATTAGCGGGGGGGCGAACACCGGGGAGCTGTTTTTT
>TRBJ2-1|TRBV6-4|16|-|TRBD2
CASSARPGTSGNEQFF
TGTGCCAGCAGTGCCCGGCCCGGGACTAGCGGCAATGAGCAGTTCTTC
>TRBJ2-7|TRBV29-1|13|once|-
CSASPGNPYEQYF
TGCAGCGCTTCCCCAGGGAATCCCTACGAGCAGTACTTC